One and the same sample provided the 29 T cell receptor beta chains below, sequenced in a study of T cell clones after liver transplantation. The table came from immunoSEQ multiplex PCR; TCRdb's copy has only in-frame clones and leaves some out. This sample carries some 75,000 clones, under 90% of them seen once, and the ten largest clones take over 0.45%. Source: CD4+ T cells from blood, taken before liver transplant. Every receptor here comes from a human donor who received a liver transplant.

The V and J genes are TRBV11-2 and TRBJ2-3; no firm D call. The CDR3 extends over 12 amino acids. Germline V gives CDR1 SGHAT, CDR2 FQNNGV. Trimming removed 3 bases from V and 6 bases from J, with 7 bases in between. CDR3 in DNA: TGTGCCAGCAGCTTGGGGTATGATACGCAGTATTTT. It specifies CASSLGYDTQYF.

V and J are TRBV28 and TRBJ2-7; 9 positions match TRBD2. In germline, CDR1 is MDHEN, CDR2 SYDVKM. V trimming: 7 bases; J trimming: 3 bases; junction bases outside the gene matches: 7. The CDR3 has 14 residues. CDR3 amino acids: CASTFSGRLYEQYF. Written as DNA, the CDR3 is TGTGCCAGCACCTTCAGCGGGAGGCTCTACGAGCAGTACTTC.

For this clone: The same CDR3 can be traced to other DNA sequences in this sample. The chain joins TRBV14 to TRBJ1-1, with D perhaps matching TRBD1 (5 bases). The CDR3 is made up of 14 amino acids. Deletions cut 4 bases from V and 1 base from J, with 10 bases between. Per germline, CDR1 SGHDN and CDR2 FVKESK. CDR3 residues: CASSRPGQNTEAFF. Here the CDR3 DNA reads TGTGCCAGCAGCCGCCCGGGGCAGAACACTGAAGCTTTCTTT.

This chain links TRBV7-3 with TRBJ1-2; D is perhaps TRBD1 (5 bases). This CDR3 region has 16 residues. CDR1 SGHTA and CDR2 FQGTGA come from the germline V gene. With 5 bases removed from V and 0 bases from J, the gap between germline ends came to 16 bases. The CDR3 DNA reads TGTGCCAGCAGCCCCATTGGGGGAGCTTCTAACTATGGCTACACCTTC. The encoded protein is CASSPIGGASNYGYTF.

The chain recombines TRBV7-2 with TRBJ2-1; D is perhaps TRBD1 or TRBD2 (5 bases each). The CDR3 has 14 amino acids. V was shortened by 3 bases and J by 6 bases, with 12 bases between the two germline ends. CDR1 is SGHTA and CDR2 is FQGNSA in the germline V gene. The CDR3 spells CASSFLGVSNEQFF. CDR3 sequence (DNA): TGTGCCAGCAGCTTTTTGGGGGTGAGCAATGAGCAGTTCTTC.

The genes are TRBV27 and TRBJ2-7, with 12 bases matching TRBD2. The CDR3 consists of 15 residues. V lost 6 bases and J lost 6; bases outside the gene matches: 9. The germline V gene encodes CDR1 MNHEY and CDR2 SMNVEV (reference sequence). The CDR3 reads CASSPYRTSGVEQYF. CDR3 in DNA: TGTGCCAGCAGCCCGTACCGGACTAGCGGGGTCGAGCAGTACTTC.

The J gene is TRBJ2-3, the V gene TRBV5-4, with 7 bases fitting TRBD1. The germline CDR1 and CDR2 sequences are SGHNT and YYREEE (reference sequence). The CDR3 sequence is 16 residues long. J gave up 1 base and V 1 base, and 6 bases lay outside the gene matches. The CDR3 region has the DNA TGTGCCAGCAGCTTGAATACCGGGACAGGCACAGATACGCAGTATTTT. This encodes CASSLNTGTGTDTQYF.

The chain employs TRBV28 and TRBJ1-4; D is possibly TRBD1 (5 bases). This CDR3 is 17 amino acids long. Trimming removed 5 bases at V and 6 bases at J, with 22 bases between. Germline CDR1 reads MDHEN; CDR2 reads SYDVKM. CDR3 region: CASSPPGGWGEDEKLFF. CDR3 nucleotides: TGTGCCAGCAGTCCGCCTGGCGGGTGGGGCGAGGATGAAAAACTGTTTTTT. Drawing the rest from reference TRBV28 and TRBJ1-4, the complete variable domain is DVKVTQSSRYLVKRTGEKVFLECVQDMDHENMFWYRQDPGLGLRLIYFSYDVKMKEKGDIPEGYSVSREKKERFSLILESASTNQTSMYLCASSPPGGWGEDEKLFFGSGTQLSVL.

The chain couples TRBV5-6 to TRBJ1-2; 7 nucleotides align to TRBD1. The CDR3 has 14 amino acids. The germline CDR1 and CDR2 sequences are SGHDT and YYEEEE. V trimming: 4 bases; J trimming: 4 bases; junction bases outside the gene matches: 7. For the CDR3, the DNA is TGTGCCAGCAGCAGTAGACAGGGATTCTATGGCTACACCTTC. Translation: CASSSRQGFYGYTF.

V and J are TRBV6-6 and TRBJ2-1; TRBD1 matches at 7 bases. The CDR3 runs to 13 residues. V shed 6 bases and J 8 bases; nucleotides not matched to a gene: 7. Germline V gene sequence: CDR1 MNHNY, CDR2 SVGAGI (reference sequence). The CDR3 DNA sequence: TGTGCCAGCAGGGACACAGGGGACGATGAGCAGTTCTTC. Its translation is CASRDTGDDEQFF.

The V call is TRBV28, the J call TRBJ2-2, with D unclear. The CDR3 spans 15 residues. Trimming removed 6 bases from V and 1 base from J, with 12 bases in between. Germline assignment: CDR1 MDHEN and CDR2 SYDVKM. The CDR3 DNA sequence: TGTGCCAGCAGAATGGACCTAAAGAACACCGGGGAGCTGTTTTTT. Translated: CASRMDLKNTGELFF.

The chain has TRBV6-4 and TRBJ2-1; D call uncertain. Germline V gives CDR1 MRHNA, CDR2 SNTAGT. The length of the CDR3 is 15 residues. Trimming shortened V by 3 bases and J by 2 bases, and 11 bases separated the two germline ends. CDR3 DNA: TGTGCCAGCAGTGAGGAGTTGGGCGCCTACAATGAGCAGTTCTTC. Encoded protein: CASSEELGAYNEQFF.

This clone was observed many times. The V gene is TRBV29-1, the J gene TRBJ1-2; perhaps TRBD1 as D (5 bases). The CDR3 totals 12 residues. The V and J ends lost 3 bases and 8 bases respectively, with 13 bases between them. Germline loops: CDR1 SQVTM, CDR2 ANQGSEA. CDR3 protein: CSVEDTGGGYTF. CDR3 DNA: TGCAGCGTTGAGGACACCGGGGGGGGCTACACCTTC.

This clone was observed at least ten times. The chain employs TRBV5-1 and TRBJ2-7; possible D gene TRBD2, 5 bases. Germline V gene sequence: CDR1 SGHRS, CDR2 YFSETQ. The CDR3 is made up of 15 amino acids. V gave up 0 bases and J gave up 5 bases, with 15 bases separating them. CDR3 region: CASSLEGGRSNEQYF. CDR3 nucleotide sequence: TGCGCCAGCAGCTTGGAAGGTGGGAGAAGCAACGAGCAGTACTTC.

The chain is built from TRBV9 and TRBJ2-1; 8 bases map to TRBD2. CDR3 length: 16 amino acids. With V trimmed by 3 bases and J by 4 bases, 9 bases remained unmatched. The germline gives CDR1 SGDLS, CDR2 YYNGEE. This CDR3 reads CASSAVAGLAYNEQFF. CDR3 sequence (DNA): TGTGCCAGCAGCGCGGTCGCTGGACTAGCATACAATGAGCAGTTCTTC.

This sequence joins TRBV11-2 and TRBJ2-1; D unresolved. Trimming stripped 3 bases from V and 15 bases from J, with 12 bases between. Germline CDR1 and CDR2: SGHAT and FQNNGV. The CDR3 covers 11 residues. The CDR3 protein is CASSLRTVVFF. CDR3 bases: TGTGCCAGCAGCTTGAGAACAGTTGTGTTCTTC.

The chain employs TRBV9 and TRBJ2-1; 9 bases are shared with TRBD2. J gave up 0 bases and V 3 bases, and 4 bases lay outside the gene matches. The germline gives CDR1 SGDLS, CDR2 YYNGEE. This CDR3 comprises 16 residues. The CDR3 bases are TGTGCCAGCAGCGGGGGAGCGGGAGGCTCCTACAATGAGCAGTTCTTC. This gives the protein CASSGGAGGSYNEQFF.

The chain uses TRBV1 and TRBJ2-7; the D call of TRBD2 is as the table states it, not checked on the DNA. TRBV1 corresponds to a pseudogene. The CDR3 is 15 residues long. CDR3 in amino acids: CTSSQDGTSGYEQYF. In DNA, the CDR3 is TGCACCAGCAGCCAAGATGGGACTAGCGGGTACGAGCAGTACTTC.

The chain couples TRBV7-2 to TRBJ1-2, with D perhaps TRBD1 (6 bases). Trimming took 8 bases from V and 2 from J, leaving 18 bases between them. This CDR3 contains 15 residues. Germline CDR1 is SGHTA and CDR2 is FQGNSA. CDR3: CASARTVITNYGYTF. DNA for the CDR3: TGTGCCAGCGCAAGGACAGTCATTACGAACTATGGCTACACCTTC.

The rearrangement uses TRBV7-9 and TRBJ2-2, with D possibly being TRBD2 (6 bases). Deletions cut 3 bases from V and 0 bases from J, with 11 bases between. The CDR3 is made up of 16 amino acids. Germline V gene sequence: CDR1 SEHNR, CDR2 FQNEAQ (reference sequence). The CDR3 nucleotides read TGTGCCAGCAGCTTGGCTCGGGGGTCGAACACCGGGGAGCTGTTTTTT. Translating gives CASSLARGSNTGELFF.

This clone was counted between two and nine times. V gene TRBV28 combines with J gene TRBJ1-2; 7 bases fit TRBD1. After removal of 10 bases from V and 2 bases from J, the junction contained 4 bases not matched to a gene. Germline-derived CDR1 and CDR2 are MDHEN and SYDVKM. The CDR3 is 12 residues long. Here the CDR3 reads CAIRQGNYGYTF. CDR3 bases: TGTGCCATCAGACAGGGAAACTATGGCTACACCTTC.

The CDR3 DNA reads as TGTGCCAGCAGCTTACTAGCGGGAGTGACAGAGACCCAGTACTTC. It translates to CASSLLAGVTETQYF. The rearrangement links TRBV5-6 to TRBJ2-5, with 11 bases fitting TRBD2. V dropped 2 bases and J dropped 4; count of bases not matched to a gene: 4. Germline assignment: CDR1 SGHDT and CDR2 YYEEEE. The CDR3 is made up of 15 amino acids.

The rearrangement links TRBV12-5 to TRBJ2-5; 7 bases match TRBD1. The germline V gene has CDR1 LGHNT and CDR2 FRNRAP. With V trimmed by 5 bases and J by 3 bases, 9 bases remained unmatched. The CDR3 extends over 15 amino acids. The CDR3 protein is CASGVGPTGEETQYF. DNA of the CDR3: TGTGCTAGTGGTGTTGGACCCACAGGGGAAGAGACCCAGTACTTC.

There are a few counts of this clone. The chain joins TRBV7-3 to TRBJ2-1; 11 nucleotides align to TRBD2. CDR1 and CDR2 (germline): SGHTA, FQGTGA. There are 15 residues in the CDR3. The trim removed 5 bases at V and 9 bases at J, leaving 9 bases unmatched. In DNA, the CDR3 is TGTGCCAGCAGCCAAACTAGCGGGAGATACGGTGAGCAGTTCTTC. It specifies CASSQTSGRYGEQFF.

The CDR3 DNA is TGTGCCAGCCGTAGTGGGCTTCCCCTGCAGTTCTTC. As protein: CASRSGLPLQFF. The V call is TRBV11-2, the J call TRBJ2-1; D is unclear. In germline, CDR1 is SGHAT, CDR2 FQNNGV. The CDR3 loop spans 12 amino acids. V gave up 8 bases and J gave up 12 bases, with 17 bases separating them.

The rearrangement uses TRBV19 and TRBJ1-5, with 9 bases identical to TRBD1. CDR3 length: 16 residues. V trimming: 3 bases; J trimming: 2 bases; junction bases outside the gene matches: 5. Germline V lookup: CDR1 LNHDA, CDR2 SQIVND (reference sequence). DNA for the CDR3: TGTGCCAGTAGTATTTGGACAGGGGCAGGCAATCAGCCCCAGCATTTT. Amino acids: CASSIWTGAGNQPQHF.

The CDR3 spells CASRVQGRDTGELFF. CDR3 nucleotides: TGTGCCAGCAGGGTACAGGGGCGGGACACCGGGGAGCTGTTTTTT. The genes are TRBV7-3 and TRBJ2-2; 7 bases match TRBD1. V shed 6 bases and J 3 bases; nucleotides not matched to a gene: 7. The CDR3 is made up of 15 amino acids. Germline V CDR1 and CDR2: SGHTA, FQGTGA. Full variable domain (missing parts from reference TRBV7-3 and TRBJ2-2): GAGVSQTPSNKVTEKGKYVELRCDPISGHTALYWYRQSLGQGPEFLIYFQGTGAADDSGLPNDRFFAVRPEGSVSTLKIQRTERGDSAVYLCASRVQGRDTGELFFGEGSRLTVL.

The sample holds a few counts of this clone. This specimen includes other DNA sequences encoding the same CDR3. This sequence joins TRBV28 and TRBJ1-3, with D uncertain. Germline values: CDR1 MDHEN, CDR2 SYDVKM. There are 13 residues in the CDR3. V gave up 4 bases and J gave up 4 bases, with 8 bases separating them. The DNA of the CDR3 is TGTGCCAGCAGTTCCCTCCCCGGAAACACCATATATTTT. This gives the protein CASSSLPGNTIYF.

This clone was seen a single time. CDR3 protein: CASSERGGDGEQYF. The CDR3 nucleotides are TGTGCCAGCAGTGAACGGGGGGGTGATGGCGAGCAGTACTTC. The J gene is TRBJ2-7, the V gene TRBV6-4; 8 bases line up with TRBD2. Trimming cost V 3 bases and J 6 bases; bases outside gene matches: 7. Germline V gene data show CDR1 as MRHNA and CDR2 as SNTAGT. The CDR3 has 14 residues.